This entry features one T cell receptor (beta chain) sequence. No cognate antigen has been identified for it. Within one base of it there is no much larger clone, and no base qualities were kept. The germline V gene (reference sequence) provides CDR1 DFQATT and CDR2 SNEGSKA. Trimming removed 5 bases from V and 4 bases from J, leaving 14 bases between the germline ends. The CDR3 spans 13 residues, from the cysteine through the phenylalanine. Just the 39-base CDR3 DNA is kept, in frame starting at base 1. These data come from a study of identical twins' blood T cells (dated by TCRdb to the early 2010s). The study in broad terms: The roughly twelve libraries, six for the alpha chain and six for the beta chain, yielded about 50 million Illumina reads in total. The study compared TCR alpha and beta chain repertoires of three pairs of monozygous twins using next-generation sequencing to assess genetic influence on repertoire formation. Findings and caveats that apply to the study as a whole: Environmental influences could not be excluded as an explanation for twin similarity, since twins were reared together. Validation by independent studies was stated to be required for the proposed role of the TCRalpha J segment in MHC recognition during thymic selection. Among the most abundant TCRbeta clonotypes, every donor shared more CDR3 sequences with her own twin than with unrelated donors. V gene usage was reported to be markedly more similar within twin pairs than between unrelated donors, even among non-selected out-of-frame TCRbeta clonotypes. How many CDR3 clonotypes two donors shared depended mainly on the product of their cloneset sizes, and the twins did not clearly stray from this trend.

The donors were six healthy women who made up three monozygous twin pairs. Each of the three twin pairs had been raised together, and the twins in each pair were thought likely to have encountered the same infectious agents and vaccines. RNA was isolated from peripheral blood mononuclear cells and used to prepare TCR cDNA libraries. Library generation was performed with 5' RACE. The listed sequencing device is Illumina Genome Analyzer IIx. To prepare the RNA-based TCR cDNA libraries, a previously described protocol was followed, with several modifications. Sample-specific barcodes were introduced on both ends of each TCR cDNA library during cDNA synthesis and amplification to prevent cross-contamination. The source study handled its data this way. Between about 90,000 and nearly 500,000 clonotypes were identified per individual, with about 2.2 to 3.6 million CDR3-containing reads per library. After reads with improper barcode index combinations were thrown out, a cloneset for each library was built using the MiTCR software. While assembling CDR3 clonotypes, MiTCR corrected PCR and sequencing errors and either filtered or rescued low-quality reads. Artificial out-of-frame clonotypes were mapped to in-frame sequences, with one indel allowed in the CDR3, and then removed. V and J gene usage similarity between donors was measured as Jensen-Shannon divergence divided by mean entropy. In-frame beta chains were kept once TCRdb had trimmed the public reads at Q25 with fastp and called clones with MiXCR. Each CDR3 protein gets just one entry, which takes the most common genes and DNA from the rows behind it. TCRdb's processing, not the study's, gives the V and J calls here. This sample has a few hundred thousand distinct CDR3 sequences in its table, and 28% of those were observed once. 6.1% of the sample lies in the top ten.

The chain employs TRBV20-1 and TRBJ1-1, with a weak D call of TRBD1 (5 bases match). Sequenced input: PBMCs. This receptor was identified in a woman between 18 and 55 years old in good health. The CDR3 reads CSAWGGVGTEAFF. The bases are TGCAGTGCTTGGGGCGGGGTGGGCACTGAAGCTTTCTTT.